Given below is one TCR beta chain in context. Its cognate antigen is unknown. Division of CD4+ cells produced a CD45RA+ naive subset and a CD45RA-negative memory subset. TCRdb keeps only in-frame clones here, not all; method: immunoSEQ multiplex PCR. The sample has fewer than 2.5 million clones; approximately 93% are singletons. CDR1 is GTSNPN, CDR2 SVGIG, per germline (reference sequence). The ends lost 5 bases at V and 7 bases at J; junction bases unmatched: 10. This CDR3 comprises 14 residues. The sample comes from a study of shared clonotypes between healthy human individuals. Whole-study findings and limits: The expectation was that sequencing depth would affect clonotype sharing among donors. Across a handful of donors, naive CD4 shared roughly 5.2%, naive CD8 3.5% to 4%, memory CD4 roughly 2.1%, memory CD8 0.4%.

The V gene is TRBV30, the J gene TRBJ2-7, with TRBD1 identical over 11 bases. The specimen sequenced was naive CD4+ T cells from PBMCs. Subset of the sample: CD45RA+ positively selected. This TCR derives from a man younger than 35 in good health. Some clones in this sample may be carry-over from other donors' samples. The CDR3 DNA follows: TGTGCCTGGGCCGGGGGGACAGGGGGTTGGGAGCAGTACTTC. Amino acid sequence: CAWAGGTGGWEQYF.